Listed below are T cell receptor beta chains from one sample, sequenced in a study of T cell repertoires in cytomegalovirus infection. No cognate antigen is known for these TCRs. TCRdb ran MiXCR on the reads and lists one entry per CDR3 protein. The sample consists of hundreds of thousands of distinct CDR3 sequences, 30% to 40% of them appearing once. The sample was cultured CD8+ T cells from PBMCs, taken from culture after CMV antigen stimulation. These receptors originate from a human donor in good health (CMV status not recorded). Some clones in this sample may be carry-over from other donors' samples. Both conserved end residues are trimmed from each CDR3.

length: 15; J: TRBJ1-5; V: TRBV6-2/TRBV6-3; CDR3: VSIVGPQGGPNQPQH
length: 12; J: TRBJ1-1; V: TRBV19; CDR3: ASAPQVEGTEAF
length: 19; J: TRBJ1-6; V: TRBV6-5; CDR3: ASSYSPVGTDPNSYNSPLH
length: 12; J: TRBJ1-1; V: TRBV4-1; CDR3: ASSQDLPGMRAF
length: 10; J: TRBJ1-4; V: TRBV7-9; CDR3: ASRQTGSKLF
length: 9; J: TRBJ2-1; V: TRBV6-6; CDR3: ASSTTVFKF
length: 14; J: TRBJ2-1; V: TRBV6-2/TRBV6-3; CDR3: ASSYPGASSYNEQF
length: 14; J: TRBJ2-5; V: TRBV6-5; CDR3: ASSHLVRTPQETQY
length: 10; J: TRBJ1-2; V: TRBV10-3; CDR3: VTTGRNYGYT
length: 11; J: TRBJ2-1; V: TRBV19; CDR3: ASTMDSYNEQF
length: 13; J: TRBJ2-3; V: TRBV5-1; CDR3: ASSLGLAGMNTQY
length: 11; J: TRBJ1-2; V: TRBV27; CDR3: ASSFQGDSGYT
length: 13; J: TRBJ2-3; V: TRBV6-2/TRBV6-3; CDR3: ASSSLEGNTDTQY
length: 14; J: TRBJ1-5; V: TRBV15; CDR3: ATSTPGQGENQPQH
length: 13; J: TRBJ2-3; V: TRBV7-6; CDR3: ASSPRTMRGDMQY
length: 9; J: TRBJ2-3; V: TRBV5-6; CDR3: ASSRADTQY
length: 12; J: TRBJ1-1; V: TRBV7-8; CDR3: ASTLSGVNTEAF
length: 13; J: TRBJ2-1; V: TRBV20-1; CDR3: SARTTGSSYNEQF
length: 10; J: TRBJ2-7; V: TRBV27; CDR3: ASSLRGDEQY
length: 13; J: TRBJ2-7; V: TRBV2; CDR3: ASSVGWHSSYEQY
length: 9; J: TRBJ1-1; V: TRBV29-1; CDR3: SVFWDTEAF
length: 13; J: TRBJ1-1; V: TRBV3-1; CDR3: VSSQELIRGLEAF
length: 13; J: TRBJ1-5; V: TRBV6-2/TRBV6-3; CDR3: ASSLGIGLNQPQH
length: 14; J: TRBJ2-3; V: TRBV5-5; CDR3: ASSKLSRGQADTQY
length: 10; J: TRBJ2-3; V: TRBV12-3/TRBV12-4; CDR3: ASSFGGDTQY
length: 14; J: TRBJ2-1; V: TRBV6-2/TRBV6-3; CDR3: ASSYLFTGGAAEQF
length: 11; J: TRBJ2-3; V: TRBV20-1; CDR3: SAPGGPTDTQY
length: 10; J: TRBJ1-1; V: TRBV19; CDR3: ASSITGTEAF
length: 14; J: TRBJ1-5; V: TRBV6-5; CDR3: ASRPTRRGGNQPQH
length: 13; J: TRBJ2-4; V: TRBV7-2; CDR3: ASSTPRDPKNIQY
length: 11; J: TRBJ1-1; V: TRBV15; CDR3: ATSRDRTAEAF
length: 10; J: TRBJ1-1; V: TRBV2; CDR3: ASTHRSTEAF
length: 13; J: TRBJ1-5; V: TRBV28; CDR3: ASNNPWGSNQPQH
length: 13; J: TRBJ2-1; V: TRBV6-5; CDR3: ASRDISGAYNEQF
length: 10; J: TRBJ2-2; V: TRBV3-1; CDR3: ASSHGTGELF
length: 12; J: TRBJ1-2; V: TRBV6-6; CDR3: ASSYSTDNYGYT
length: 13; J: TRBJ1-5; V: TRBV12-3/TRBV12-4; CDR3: ASSSGTGDVQPQH
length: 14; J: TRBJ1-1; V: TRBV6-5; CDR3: ASTPGQVFLGTEAF
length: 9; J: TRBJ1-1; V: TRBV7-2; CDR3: ASSSGPNAF
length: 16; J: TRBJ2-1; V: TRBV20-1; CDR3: SAPGLAGPISSYNEQF
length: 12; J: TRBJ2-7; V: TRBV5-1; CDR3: ASSSDRNPYEQY
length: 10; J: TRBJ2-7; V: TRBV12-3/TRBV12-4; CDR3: ASSDGHPEQY
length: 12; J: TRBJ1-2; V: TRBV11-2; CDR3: ASSNTKLGYGYT
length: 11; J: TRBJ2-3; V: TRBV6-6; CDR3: ASSYSGTDTQY
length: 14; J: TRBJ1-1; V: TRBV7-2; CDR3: ACSLVKTGTNTEAF
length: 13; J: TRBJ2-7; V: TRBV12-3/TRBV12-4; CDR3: ASSLAVGRGYEQY
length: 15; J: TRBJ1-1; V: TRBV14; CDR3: ASSQDRAQSYLGKAF
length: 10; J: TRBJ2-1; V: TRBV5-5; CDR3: ASSKRDNEQF
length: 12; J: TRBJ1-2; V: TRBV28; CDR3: ASSISGTLYGYT
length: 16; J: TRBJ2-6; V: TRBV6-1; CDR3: ASSYPRTGMHGANVLT
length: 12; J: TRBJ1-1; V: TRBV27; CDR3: ASSDQGGIAEAF
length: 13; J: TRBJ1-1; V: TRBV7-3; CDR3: ASSLKAGKNTEAF
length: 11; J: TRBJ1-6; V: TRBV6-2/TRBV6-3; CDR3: AIGDSYNSPLH
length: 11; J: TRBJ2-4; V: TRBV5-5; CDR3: ASTEGGAKSED
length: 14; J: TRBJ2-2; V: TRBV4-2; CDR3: ASSQDWTSGTGELF
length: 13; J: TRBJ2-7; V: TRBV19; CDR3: ASSPDADRAYEQY
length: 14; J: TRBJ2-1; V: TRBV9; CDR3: ASSVRRTGTNNEQF
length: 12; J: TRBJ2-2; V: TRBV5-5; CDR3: ASSLGGIAGELF
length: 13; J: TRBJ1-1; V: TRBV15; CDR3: ATSRVDGSFYEAF